One and the same sample provided the 22 T cell receptor beta chains below, sequenced in a study of T cell repertoires in cytomegalovirus infection. TCRdb itself ran the reads through MiXCR, one entry per CDR3 protein. The table includes roughly 230,000 distinct CDR3 sequences, around an eighth detected once. The sequenced sample was PBMCs. These receptors originate from a human donor in good health (CMV status not recorded). Some clones in this sample may be carry-over from other donors' samples.

A remark on this clonotype: With a much larger clone just one base away, this may be a read error. The chain has TRBV12-3 or TRBV12-4 and TRBJ2-2; D not certain. The CDR3 runs to 13 residues. The germline V and J ends were trimmed by 5 bases and 6 bases, with 10 bases remaining between them. This CDR3 reads CASSRWSPGELFF. The CDR3 coding sequence is TGTGCCAGCAGTCGATGGAGCCCCGGGGAGCTGTTTTTT.

This rearrangement joins TRBV15 to TRBJ1-1, with D unclear. The V end lost 0 bases, the J end lost 6 bases, and 11 bases lay between the germline ends. Germline V gene sequence: CDR1 LNHNV, CDR2 YYDKDF (reference sequence). The CDR3 is 14 residues long. CDR3 DNA: TGTGCCACCAGCAGAGATAGGGTTAGCGCTGAAGCTTTCTTT. Protein sequence: CATSRDRVSAEAFF. Based on the CDR3 plus reference TRBV15 and TRBJ1-1, the full variable domain is DAMVIQNPRYQVTQFGKPVTLSCSQTLNHNVMYWYQQKSSQAPKLLFHYYDKDFNNEADTPDNFQSRRPNTSFCFLDIRSPGLGDTAMYLCATSRDRVSAEAFFGQGTRLTVV.

This clonotype was detected a few times. This rearrangement joins TRBV5-1 to TRBJ2-3; D is perhaps TRBD1 or TRBD2 (6 bases each). The CDR3 consists of 15 residues. CDR1 and CDR2 (germline): SGHRS, YFSETQ. V was shortened by 2 bases and J by 1 base, with 11 bases between the two germline ends. The CDR3 DNA sequence: TGCGCCAGCAGCTTTGACGGGGGCGGCACAGATACGCAGTATTTT. It codes for CASSFDGGGTDTQYF. Supplemented by reference TRBV5-1 and TRBJ2-3, the full variable domain reads KAGVTQTPRYLIKTRGQQVTLSCSPISGHRSVSWYQQTPGQGLQFLFEYFSETQRNKGNFPGRFSGRQFSNSRSEMNVSTLELGDSALYLCASSFDGGGTDTQYFGPGTRLTVL.

This clonotype was counted ten times or more. This chain links TRBV7-2 with TRBJ1-5; 7 bases fit TRBD1. The J segment lost 0 bases and the V segment lost 5 bases, leaving 13 bases of the junction unmatched. CDR3 length: 18 amino acids. The V gene's germline CDR1 is SGHTA and CDR2 FQGNSA. CDR3 bases: TGTGCCAGCAGCCTCCACCCCTCGACAGGGTATAGCAATCAGCCCCAGCATTTT. It translates to CASSLHPSTGYSNQPQHF.

The rearrangement uses TRBV13 and TRBJ2-3, with 11 bases aligning to TRBD2. There are 15 residues in the CDR3. Looked up from germline, CDR1 is PRHDT and CDR2 is FYEKMQ (reference sequence). Trimming cost V 1 base and J 4 bases; bases outside gene matches: 1. The CDR3 sequence is CASSLETSGADTQYF. The CDR3, as DNA: TGTGCCAGCAGCTTAGAGACTAGCGGGGCAGATACGCAGTATTTT.

The table lists this clonotype with a few counts. V is TRBV15 and J is TRBJ2-7, with 7 bases that match TRBD2. The CDR3 spans 17 residues. With V trimmed by 1 base and J by 0 bases, 9 bases remained unmatched. Germline CDR1 is LNHNV and CDR2 is YYDKDF (reference sequence). The CDR3 reads CATSRGGIGGDSYEQYF. The CDR3, as DNA: TGTGCCACCAGCAGAGGGGGGATTGGGGGGGACTCCTACGAGCAGTACTTC.

This clonotype was seen a few times. This sequence joins TRBV6-2 or TRBV6-3 and TRBJ2-1; 8 bases line up with TRBD2. J was trimmed by 0 bases and V by 10 bases; bases with no gene match: 8. The germline V gene encodes CDR1 MNHEY and CDR2 SVGEGT. CDR3 size: 15 residues. In DNA, the CDR3 is TGTGCCATCAGAACTAGCGGTGGCTCCTACAATGAGCAGTTCTTC. Protein product: CAIRTSGGSYNEQFF.

This chain connects TRBV29-1 to TRBJ2-2; D may be TRBD1 (6 bases). Germline values: CDR1 SQVTM, CDR2 ANQGSEA. Trimming shortened V by 7 bases and J by 0 bases, and 12 bases separated the two germline ends. This CDR3 comprises 14 residues. The chain's CDR3 is CSAYRDTNTGELFF. In DNA form, the CDR3 reads TGCAGCGCATACAGGGACACGAACACCGGGGAGCTGTTTTTT.

This clonotype was found many times. In DNA, the CDR3 is TGTGCCAGCAGACGCTCCGGGACAGGGCCCCTCGAGCAGTACTTC. Protein product: CASRRSGTGPLEQYF. This rearrangement joins TRBV6-1 to TRBJ2-7, with 9 bases fitting TRBD1. The CDR3 contains 15 residues. J gave up 6 bases and V 6 bases, and 12 bases lay outside the gene matches. Per the germline V gene, CDR1 is MNHNS and CDR2 is SASEGT.

This clonotype has ten or more counts. The V call is TRBV28, the J call TRBJ2-6, with 9 bases that match TRBD1. V was pared by 4 bases and J by 11 bases, with 9 bases of the junction left unmatched. Germline assignment: CDR1 MDHEN and CDR2 SYDVKM. CDR3 length: 15 residues. The CDR3, as DNA: TGTGCCAGCAGTTCCCGGGACAGGGCCTTTGACGTCCTGACTTTC. Its protein is CASSSRDRAFDVLTF.

This clonotype was observed at least ten times. The gene calls are TRBV6-5 and TRBJ2-1; 9 bases agree with TRBD2. CDR3 length equals 15 residues. CDR1 and CDR2 (germline): MNHEY, SVGAGI. J was trimmed by 0 bases and V by 7 bases; bases with no gene match: 4. CDR3 protein: CASTYSGSSYNEQFF. CDR3 DNA sequence: TGTGCCAGCACTTATAGCGGGAGCTCCTACAATGAGCAGTTCTTC.

This clonotype was observed at least ten times. The chain recombines TRBV7-2 with TRBJ1-1, with D perhaps matching TRBD1 (6 bases). This CDR3 has 13 amino acids. The V and J ends lost 4 bases and 5 bases respectively, with 11 bases between them. Germline CDR1 and CDR2: SGHTA and FQGNSA. The CDR3 reads CASSYSGETEAFF. CDR3 DNA: TGTGCCAGCAGCTATTCAGGGGAAACTGAAGCTTTCTTT.

This clonotype was seen many times. The J gene is TRBJ2-7, the V gene TRBV19, with D perhaps matching TRBD1 (8 bases). Germline CDR1 is LNHDA and CDR2 is SQIVND (reference sequence). Trimming pared 4 bases from V and 3 bases from J, leaving 16 bases between. The CDR3 extends over 15 amino acids. The CDR3, as DNA: TGTGCCAGTAGTAGCCCTACAGGGGGGGACTACGAGCAGTACTTC. Translation: CASSSPTGGDYEQYF.

This clonotype occurred many times. The chain joins TRBV4-3 to TRBJ2-1, with D maybe TRBD2 (7 bases). V lost 7 bases to trimming and J lost 6 bases, with 19 bases between them. The CDR3 is 15 residues long. The germline V gene encodes CDR1 LGHNA and CDR2 YSLEER. The CDR3 sequence: CASKQSEGGGNEQFF. The CDR3 nucleotides are TGCGCCAGCAAACAATCTGAGGGAGGGGGCAATGAGCAGTTCTTC.

A word on this clonotype: Given a much more abundant clone one base away, this may be a read error. As DNA, the CDR3 is TGTGCCAGCAGCCAAGATTGGCGGGTAACCCCTAAAGCTTTCTTT. It encodes CASSQDWRVTPKAFF. The J gene is TRBJ1-1, the V gene TRBV4-2; no reliable D call. The V end was cut by 0 bases, the J end by 9 bases, with 17 bases between. The CDR3 extends over 15 amino acids. CDR1 and CDR2 (germline): LGHNA, YNFKEQ.

This clonotype has a count of ten or more. V is TRBV19 and J is TRBJ2-7; the D gene could be TRBD1 or TRBD2 (5 bases each). This CDR3 comprises 13 residues. The V and J ends lost 6 bases and 0 bases respectively, with 9 bases between them. Germline CDR1 LNHDA, CDR2 SQIVND (reference sequence). CDR3 sequence (DNA): TGTGCCAGTAGGAGGGGCGGCTCCTACGAGCAGTACTTC. Protein: CASRRGGSYEQYF.

The gene calls are TRBV29-1 and TRBJ2-6; D may be TRBD1 (6 bases). The CDR3 runs to 15 residues. The germline V and J ends were trimmed by 6 bases and 0 bases, with 12 bases remaining between them. Germline values: CDR1 SQVTM, CDR2 ANQGSEA. CDR3 coding DNA: TGCAGCGTCCCGGGACACTACTCTGGGGCCAACGTCCTGACTTTC. Residues: CSVPGHYSGANVLTF.

This clonotype appeared many times. The gene calls are TRBV19 and TRBJ1-1; D not resolved. Germline CDR1 LNHDA, CDR2 SQIVND (reference sequence). CDR3 size: 12 residues. V was clipped by 3 bases and J by 8 bases, with 10 bases between them. CDR3 sequence (DNA): TGTGCCAGTAGTATGAGTGTGGGAGAAGCTTTCTTT. Translation: CASSMSVGEAFF.

This clonotype was observed a handful of times. The rearrangement joins TRBV19 to TRBJ1-1; D unclear. V lost 6 bases and J 1 base, leaving 15 bases between the germline ends. The length of the CDR3 is 15 residues. Germline V gene data show CDR1 as LNHDA and CDR2 as SQIVND (reference sequence). This CDR3 reads CASSMGTEPNTEAFF. For the CDR3, the DNA is TGTGCCAGTAGCATGGGTACGGAGCCGAACACTGAAGCTTTCTTT.

Only a few counts were recorded for this clonotype. The genes are TRBV5-6 and TRBJ2-2, with D hard to call. The CDR3 has 13 residues. Germline-derived CDR1 and CDR2 are SGHDT and YYEEEE. V lost 0 bases and J lost 6, with 6 bases in between. CDR3 in DNA: TGTGCCAGCAGCTTGGCCATTTCCGGGGAGCTGTTTTTT. It encodes CASSLAISGELFF.

This clonotype was detected ten times or more. The gene calls are TRBV15 and TRBJ1-2; D is undetermined. The CDR3 covers 16 residues. Germline loops: CDR1 LNHNV, CDR2 YYDKDF (reference sequence). V lost 5 bases and J lost 8, with 24 bases in between. In DNA form, the CDR3 reads TGTGCCACCAGCCGCCGGGTTCGGGCACCCCAGAGCGGCTACACCTTC. It yields the protein CATSRRVRAPQSGYTF.

This clonotype was seen a few times. The chain recombines TRBV20-1 with TRBJ1-3; D remains ambiguous. The CDR3 runs to 15 residues. Trimming cost V 3 bases and J 1 base, with 13 bases left between them. CDR1 is DFQATT and CDR2 is SNEGSKA in the germline V gene (reference sequence). This chain's CDR3 is CSARTGAQSGNTIYF. CDR3 bases: TGCAGTGCTAGGACCGGCGCACAATCTGGAAACACCATATATTTT.